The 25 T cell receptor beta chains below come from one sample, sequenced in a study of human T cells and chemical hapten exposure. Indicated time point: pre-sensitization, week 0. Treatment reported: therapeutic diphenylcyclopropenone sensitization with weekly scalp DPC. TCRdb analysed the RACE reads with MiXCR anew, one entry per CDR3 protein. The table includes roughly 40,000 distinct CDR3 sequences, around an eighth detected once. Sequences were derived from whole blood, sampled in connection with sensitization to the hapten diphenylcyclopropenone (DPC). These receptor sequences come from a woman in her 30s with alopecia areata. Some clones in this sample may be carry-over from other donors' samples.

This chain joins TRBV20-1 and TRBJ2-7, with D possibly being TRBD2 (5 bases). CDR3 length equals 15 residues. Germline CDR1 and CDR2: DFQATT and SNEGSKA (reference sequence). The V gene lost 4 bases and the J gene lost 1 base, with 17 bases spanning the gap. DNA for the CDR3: TGCAGTGCTAACACGGGTCAGACTATATCCTACGAGCAGTACTTC. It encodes CSANTGQTISYEQYF.

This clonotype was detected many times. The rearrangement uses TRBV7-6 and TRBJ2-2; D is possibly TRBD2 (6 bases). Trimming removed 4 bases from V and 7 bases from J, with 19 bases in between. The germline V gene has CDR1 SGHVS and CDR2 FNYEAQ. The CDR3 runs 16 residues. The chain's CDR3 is CASSSGLAGTGGELFF. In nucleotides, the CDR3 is TGTGCCAGCAGCTCGGGACTCGCGGGTACTGGCGGGGAGCTGTTTTTT.

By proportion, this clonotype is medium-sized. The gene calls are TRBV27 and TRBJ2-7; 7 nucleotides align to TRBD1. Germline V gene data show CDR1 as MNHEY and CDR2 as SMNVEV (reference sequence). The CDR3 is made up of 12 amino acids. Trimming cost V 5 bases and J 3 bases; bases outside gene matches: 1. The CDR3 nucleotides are TGTGCCAGCAGTCGACAGGGCTACGAGCAGTACTTC. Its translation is CASSRQGYEQYF.

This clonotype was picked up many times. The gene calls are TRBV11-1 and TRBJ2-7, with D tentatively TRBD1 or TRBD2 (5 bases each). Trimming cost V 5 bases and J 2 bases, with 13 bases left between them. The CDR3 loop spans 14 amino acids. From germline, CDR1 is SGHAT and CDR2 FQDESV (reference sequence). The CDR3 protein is CASSPGDDTYEQYF. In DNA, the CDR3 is TGTGCCAGCAGCCCCGGGGACGATACCTACGAGCAGTACTTC. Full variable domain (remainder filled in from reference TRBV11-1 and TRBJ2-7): EAEVAQSPRYKITEKSQAVAFWCDPISGHATLYWYRQILGQGPELLVQFQDESVVDDSQLPKDRFSAERLKGVDSTLKIQPAELGDSAMYLCASSPGDDTYEQYFGPGTRLTVT.

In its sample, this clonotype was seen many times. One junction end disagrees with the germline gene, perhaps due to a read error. The CDR3 bases are TGTGCTAGCAGCCCGCTAGCGGGAGCCACATACAATGAGCAGTTCTTC. This gives the protein CASSPLAGATYNEQFF. This sequence joins TRBV7-7 and TRBJ2-1; 10 nucleotides match TRBD2. This CDR3 region has 16 residues. The germline gives CDR1 SSHAT, CDR2 FNYEAQ (reference sequence).

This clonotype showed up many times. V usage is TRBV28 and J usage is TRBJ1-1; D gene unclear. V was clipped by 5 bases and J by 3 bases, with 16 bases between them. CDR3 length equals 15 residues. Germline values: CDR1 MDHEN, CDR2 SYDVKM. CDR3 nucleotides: TGTGCCAGCAGTCCCCCCCCGGGCGGGCACACTGAAGCTTTCTTT. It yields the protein CASSPPPGGHTEAFF.

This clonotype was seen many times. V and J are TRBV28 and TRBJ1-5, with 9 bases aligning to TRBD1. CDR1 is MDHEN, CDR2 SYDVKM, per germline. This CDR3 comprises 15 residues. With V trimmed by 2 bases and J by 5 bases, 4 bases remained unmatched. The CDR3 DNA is TGTGCCAGCAGTTTAGGGGACAGGGAGCATCAGCCCCAGCATTTT. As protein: CASSLGDREHQPQHF.

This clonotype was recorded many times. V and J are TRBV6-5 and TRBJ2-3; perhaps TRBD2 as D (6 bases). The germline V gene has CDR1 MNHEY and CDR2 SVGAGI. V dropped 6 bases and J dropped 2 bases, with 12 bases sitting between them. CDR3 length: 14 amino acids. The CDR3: CASSWDSTTDTQYF. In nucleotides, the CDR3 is TGTGCCAGCAGCTGGGACTCGACCACAGATACGCAGTATTTT.

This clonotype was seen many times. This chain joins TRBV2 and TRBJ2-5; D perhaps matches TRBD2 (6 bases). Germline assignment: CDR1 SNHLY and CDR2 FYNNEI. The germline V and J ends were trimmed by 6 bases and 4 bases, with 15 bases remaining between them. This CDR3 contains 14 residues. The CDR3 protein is CASREGSSGETQYF. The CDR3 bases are TGTGCCAGCAGGGAGGGGTCTTCGGGAGAGACCCAGTACTTC.

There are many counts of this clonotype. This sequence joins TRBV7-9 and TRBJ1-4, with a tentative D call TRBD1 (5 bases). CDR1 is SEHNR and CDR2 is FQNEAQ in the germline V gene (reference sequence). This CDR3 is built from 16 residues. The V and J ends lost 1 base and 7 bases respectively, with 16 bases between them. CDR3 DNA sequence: TGTGCCAGCAGCTTAGGAGGGGTTCGTCTCGGTGAAAAACTGTTTTTT. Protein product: CASSLGGVRLGEKLFF.

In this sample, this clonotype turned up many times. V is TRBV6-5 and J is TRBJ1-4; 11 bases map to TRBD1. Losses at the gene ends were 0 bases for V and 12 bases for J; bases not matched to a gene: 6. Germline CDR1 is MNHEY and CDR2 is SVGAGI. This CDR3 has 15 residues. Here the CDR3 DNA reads TGTGCCAGCAGTTACTCCCGGGACAGGGGGAACGAACTGTTTTTT. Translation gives CASSYSRDRGNELFF.

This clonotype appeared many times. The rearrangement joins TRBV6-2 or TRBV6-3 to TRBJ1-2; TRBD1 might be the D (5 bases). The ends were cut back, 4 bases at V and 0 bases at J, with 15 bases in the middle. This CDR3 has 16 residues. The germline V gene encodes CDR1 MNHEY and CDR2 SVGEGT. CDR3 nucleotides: TGTGCCAGCAGTTGGGGCTTCTCAATGTCTAACTATGGCTACACCTTC. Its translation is CASSWGFSMSNYGYTF.

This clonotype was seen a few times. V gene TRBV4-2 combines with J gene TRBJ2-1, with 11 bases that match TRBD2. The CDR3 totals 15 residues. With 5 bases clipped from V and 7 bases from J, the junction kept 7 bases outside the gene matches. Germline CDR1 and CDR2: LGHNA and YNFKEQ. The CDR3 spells CASSSLAGAWNEQFF. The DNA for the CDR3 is TGTGCCAGCAGCTCACTAGCGGGAGCATGGAATGAGCAGTTCTTC.

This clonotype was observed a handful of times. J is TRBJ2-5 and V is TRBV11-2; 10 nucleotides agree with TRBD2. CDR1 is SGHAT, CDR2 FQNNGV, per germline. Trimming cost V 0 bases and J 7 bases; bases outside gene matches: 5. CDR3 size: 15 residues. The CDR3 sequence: CASSLDPSGSGTQYF. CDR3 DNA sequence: TGTGCCAGCAGCTTAGATCCTAGCGGGAGTGGGACCCAGTACTTC. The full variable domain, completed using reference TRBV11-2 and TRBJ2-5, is EAGVAQSPRYKIIEKRQSVAFWCNPISGHATLYWYQQILGQGPKLLIQFQNNGVVDDSQLPKDRFSAERLKGVDSTLKIQPAKLEDSAVYLCASSLDPSGSGTQYFGPGTRLLVL.

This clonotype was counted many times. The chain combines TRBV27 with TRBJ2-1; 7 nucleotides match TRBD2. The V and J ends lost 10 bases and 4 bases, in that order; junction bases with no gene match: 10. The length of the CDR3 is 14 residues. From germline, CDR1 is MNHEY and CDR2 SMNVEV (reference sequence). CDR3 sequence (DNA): TGTGCCACCCCTGGGCGGGAGACTTACAATGAGCAGTTCTTC. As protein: CATPGRETYNEQFF.

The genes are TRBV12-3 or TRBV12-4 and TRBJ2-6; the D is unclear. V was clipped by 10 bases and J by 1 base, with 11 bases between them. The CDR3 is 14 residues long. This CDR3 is CATQRQSGANVLTF. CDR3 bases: TGTGCCACGCAAAGGCAGTCTGGGGCCAACGTCCTGACTTTC.

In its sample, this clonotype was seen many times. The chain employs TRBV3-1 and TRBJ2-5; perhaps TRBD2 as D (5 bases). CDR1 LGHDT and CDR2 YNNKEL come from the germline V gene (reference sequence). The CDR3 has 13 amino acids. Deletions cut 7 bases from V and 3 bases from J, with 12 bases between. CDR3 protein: CASTTRAEETQYF. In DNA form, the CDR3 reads TGTGCCAGCACCACGCGGGCAGAAGAGACCCAGTACTTC.

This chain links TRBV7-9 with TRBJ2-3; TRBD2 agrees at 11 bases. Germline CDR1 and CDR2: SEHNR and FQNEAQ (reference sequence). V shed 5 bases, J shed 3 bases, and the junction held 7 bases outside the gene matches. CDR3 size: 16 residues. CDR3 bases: TGTGCCAGCAGCCCCCTCTTAGCGGGAGGGACAGATACGCAGTATTTT. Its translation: CASSPLLAGGTDTQYF.

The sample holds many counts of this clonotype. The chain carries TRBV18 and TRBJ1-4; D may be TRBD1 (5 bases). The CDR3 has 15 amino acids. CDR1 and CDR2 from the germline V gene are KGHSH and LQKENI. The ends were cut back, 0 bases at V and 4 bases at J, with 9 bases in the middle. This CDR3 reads CASSPPAGHNEKLFF. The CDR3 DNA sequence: TGTGCCAGCTCACCACCAGCAGGGCATAATGAAAAACTGTTTTTT.

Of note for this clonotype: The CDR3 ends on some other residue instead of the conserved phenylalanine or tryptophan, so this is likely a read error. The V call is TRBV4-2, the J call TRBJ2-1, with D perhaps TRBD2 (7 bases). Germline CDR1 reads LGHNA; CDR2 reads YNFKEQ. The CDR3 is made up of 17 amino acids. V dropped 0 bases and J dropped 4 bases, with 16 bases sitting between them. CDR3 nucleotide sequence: TGTGCCAGCAGCCAAGATCGGAAAGGGGGGGATTACAATGAGCAGTTCTCC. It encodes CASSQDRKGGDYNEQFS.

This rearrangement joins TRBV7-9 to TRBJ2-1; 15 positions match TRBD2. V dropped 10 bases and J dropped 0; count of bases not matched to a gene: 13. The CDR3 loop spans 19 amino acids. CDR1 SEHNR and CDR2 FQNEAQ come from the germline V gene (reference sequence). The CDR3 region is CATASGLAGGVSSYNEQFF. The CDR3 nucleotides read TGTGCCACCGCTTCAGGACTAGCGGGAGGGGTTTCCTCCTACAATGAGCAGTTCTTC. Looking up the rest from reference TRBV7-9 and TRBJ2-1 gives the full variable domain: DTGVSQNPRHKITKRGQNVTFRCDPISEHNRLYWYRQTLGQGPEFLTYFQNEAQLEKSRLLSDRFSAERPKGSFSTLEIQRTEQGDSAMYLCATASGLAGGVSSYNEQFFGPGTRLTVL.

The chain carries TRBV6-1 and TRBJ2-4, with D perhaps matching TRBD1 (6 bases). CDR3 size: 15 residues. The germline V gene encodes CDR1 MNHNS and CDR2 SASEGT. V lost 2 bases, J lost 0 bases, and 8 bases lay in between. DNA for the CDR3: TGTGCCAGCAGTGAACAGGGGTTAGCCAAAAACATTCAGTACTTC. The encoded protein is CASSEQGLAKNIQYF.

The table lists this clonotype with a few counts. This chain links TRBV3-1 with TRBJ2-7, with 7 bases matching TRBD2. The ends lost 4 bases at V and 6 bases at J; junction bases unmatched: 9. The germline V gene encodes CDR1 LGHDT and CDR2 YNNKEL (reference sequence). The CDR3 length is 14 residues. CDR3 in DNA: TGTGCCAGCAGCCCCGGGCGGGAGTGGGGCGAGCAGTACTTC. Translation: CASSPGREWGEQYF.

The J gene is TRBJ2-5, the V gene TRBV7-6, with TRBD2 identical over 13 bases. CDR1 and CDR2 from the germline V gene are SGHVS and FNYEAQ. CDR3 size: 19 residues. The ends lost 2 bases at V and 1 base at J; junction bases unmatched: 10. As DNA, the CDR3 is TGTGCCAGCAGCTTATTTGGGACTAGCGGGACAAGCCGCCAAGAGACCCAGTACTTC. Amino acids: CASSLFGTSGTSRQETQYF.

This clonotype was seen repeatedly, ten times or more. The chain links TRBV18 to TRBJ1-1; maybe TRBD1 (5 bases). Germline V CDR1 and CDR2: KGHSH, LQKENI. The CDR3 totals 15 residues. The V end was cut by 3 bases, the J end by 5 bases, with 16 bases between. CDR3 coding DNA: TGTGCCAGCTCACCTCCAGGCATCTGGGGGACTGAAGCTTTCTTT. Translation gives CASSPPGIWGTEAFF.